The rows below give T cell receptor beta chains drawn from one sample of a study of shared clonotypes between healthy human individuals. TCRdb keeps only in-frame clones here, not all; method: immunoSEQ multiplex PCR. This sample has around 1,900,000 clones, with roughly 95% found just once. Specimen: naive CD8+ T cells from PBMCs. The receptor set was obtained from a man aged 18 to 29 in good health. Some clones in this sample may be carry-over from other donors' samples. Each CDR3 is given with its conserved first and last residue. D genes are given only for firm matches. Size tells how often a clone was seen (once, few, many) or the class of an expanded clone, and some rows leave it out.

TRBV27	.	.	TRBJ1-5	TGTGCCAGCAGTTTTTTGGGACCCAATCAGCCCCAGCATTTT	CASSFLGPNQPQHF
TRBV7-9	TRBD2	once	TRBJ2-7	TGTGCCAGCAGCCCGGGACTAGCGGGCGCCAACGCCTACGAGCAGTACTTC	CASSPGLAGANAYEQYF
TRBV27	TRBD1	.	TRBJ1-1	TGTGCCAGCAGTTCTCGGACAGGGAGGAACACTGAAGCTTTCTTT	CASSSRTGRNTEAFF
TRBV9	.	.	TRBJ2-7	TGTGCCAGCAGCGGTTCAGGGGGGCACGAGCAGTACTTC	CASSGSGGHEQYF
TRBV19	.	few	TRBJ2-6	TGTGCCAGTAGTATAGCGAGGGCCGGGGCCAACGTCCTGACTTTC	CASSIARAGANVLTF
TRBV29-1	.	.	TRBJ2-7	TGCAGCGCCCTAATCGGAGGGCAGGCCCGCCTCTACGAGCAGTACTTC	CSALIGGQARLYEQYF
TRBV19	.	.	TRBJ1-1	TGTGCCAGTAAACTCAGGGGTGTCACTGAAGCTTTCTTT	CASKLRGVTEAFF
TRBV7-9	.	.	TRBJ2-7	TGTGCCAGCAGCTTAGGGCCCCGCGGCGGCTTGGAGCAGTACTTC	CASSLGPRGGLEQYF
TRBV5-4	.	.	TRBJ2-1	TGTGCCAGCAGCTTGTACGCTTCCTACAATGAGCAGTTCTTC	CASSLYASYNEQFF
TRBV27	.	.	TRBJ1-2	TGTGCCAGCAGAACCTACATATCTAACTATGGCTACACCTTC	CASRTYISNYGYTF
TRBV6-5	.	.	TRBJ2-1	TGTGCCAGCAGTGTACTAAACAATGAGCAGTTCTTC	CASSVLNNEQFF
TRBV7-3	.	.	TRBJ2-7	TGTGCCAGCAGCTTACTCGGGGACCGGTGGCAGGGCTACGAGCAGTACTTC	CASSLLGDRWQGYEQYF
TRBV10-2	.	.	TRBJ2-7	TGCGCCAGCAGTCCCCCGGTAAGGGAGCAGTACTTC	CASSPPVREQYF
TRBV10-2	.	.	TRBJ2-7	TGCGCCAGCAGCGGCCCCTCCTACGAGCAGTACTTC	CASSGPSYEQYF
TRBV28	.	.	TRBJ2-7	TGTGCCAGCAGCCGTAGTTGGGAGGCCGAGCAGTACTTC	CASSRSWEAEQYF
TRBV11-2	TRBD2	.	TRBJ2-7	TGTGCCAGTCACTTGGGGGGTAGCGGGAGCTCCTACGAGCAGTACTTC	CASHLGGSGSSYEQYF
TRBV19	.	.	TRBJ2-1	TGTGCCACCCTACGCGGTGAGCAGTTCTTC	CATLRGEQFF
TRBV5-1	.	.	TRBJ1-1	TGCGCCAGCAGCACATGGACAGTATCGAACACTGAAGCTTTCTTT	CASSTWTVSNTEAFF
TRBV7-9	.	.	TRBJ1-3	TGTGCCAGCAGCTTCTTCAGGGCCGTCTTCTCTGGAAACACCATATATTTT	CASSFFRAVFSGNTIYF
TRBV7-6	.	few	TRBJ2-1	TGTGCCAGCAGCTACCCGGGACTCCCTTTTGAGCAGTTCTTC	CASSYPGLPFEQFF
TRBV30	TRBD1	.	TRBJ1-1	TGTGCCTGGAGTGACAGGGGGGGAACTGAAGCTTTCTTT	CAWSDRGGTEAFF
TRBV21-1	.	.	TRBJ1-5	TGTGCCAGCAGCATCGGACAGGGGTACAATCAGCCCCAGCATTTT	CASSIGQGYNQPQHF
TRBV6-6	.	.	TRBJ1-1	TGTGCCAGCAGTTACGGGGGTTTGGCTGAAGCTTTCTTT	CASSYGGLAEAFF
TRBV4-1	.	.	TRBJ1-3	TGCGCCAGCAGCCAAATCCCCCTGGGGGGGATGACTGGAAACACCATATATTTT	CASSQIPLGGMTGNTIYF
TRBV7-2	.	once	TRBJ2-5	TGTGCCAGCAGTATCCGGGCCGCTGGAGAGACCCAGTACTTC	CASSIRAAGETQYF
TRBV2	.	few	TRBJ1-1	TGTGCCAGGGGGAACACTGAAGCTTTCTTT	CARGNTEAFF